In this sample, the clone carrying this TCR beta chain turned up many times. Its antigen remains unidentified. An equimolar mix of two oligonucleotides served as the beta constant-region primer for TRBC1 and TRBC2. Four rounds of PCR amplified the ligated cDNA using nested alpha and beta constant-region primers plus SP2. TCRdb redid the calling of the UMI-ligation and nested PCR reads with MiXCR, one entry per CDR3 protein. The repertoire holds tens of thousands of distinct CDR3 sequences, about 10% seen once, with 22% in the top ten. This sample is part of a study of naive and memory T cell subsets. Study results and caveats: Naive and memory subsets had different power law exponents for TCR abundance.

Four subsets defined by CD45RA and CD27 were sorted after CD3, CD4, CD8 and live/dead staining. This CDR3 contains 15 residues. V lost 3 bases, J lost 4 bases, and 10 bases lay in between. From germline, CDR1 is LGHNA and CDR2 YSLEER. What was sequenced was central memory CD8+ T cells from blood. The chain is built from TRBV4-3 and TRBJ2-6; a weak D match, TRBD1 (6 bases). The receptor comes from a human donor in good health. CDR3 loop: CASSHKGVGANVLTF. The CDR3 DNA sequence: TGCGCCAGCAGCCACAAGGGGGTGGGGGCCAACGTCCTGACTTTC.